This T cell receptor beta chain is drawn from a study of response to subunit inactivated influenza vaccine (dated by TCRdb to the late 2010s). Context from the whole study: To follow how T cells responded to a trivalent subunit inactivated influenza vaccine, the researchers relied on deep quantitative profiling of the T cell receptor repertoire.

Results and caveats for the whole study, not just this receptor: According to the authors, only a limited number of new T cells may be recruited by each seasonal influenza vaccination.

Via the germline V gene (reference sequence), CDR1 is SGHNT and CDR2 YYREEE. The CDR3, from cysteine to phenylalanine, totals 15 residues. The read is trimmed to its CDR3 DNA, 45 bases read in frame from base 1. Relative to germline, V is 4 bases shorter and J is 4 bases shorter, with 15 bases between their ends. Libraries were made using RT-PCR. Data came from an Illumina HiSeq 2500. The public reads were quality trimmed at Q25 with fastp and then assembled into clones with MiXCR by TCRdb, keeping productive beta chains. Rows with a matching CDR3 protein are joined into one entry that keeps the most common DNA and genes. This sample comprises about 780,000 distinct CDR3 sequences, under 20% of them detected only once. The top ten hold roughly a tenth of the sample. This clonotype was recorded a few times. Its antigen is unknown. No much larger clonotype is one base removed from it; base qualities were not supplied.

This sequence originates from a man between 45 and 60 years old who received an inactivated influenza vaccine. Donor details come from another sample of the same person, matched by shared clones. This specimen was PBMCs from blood, taken approximately 5 days after vaccination. The sequence joins TRBV5-4 to TRBJ2-1; matching of 7 bases hints at TRBD1 as the D gene. This receptor has the CDR3 CASSHDRAGYNEQFF. The nucleotide sequence is given as TGTGCCAGCAGCCACGACAGGGCGGGATACAATGAGCAGTTCTTC.